This T cell receptor beta chain was identified during a study of lymphopenia after photon versus proton radiotherapy. Details on this clone: The antigen remains unidentified.

The study, taken as a whole, reports: Larger post-nadir TCR diversity loss correlated inversely with survival in deceased patients. Authors raise, but do not show, better survival with proton therapy. Proton therapy kept repertoires fairly stable, unlike photons, which gained effector/memory cells. After the lymphocyte nadir, photon-treated repertoires showed oligoclonal expansion, especially of CD8+ Temra cells.

J was trimmed by 2 bases and V by 3 bases; bases with no gene match: 4. CDR3 length: 15 residues. The V gene's germline CDR1 is WSHSY and CDR2 SAAADI. The assay was immunoSEQ multiplex PCR, and TCRdb's table has in-frame clones only and misses some. The sample holds some 15,000 clones, less than 90% seen once. The receptor comes from a woman aged 60-75 years with cholangiocarcinoma. Some clones in this sample may be carry-over from other donors' samples. This chain uses TRBV10-2 with TRBJ2-1; TRBD2 matches at 7 bases. Sequencing used peripheral blood, obtained from a patient treated with proton-based radiotherapy. CDR3 in amino acids: CASSETSATYNEQFF. CDR3 in DNA: TGCGCCAGCAGTGAAACTAGCGCGACCTACAATGAGCAGTTCTTC.